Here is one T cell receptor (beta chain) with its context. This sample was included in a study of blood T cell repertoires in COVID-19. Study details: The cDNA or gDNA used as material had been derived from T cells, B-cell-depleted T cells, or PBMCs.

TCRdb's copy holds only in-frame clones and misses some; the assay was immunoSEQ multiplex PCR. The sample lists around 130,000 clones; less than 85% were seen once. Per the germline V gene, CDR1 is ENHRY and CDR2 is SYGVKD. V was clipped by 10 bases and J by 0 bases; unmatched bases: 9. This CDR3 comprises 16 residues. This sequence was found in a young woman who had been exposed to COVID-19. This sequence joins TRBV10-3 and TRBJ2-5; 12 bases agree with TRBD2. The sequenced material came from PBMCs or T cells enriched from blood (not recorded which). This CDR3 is CATRRLAGEDQETQYF. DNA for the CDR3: TGTGCCACTCGGCGACTAGCGGGAGAGGACCAAGAGACCCAGTACTTC.